Listed below are T cell receptor beta chains from one sample, sequenced in a study of beta chain features in type 1 diabetes. Only in-frame clones appear in the TCRdb table, and some are missing; sequencing was by immunoSEQ multiplex PCR. The sample has 500,000 to 800,000 clones; over 10% are singletons. Source material: naive CD4+ T cells from blood. The receptor set was obtained from a man aged 30 to 45 with type 1 diabetes. Each CDR3 is given with its conserved first and last residue. A D gene is named only where the DNA matches it firmly. The size of a clone is reported for some rows only, either as once, few or many, or as a class for expanded clones.

TRBJ1-1 NA NA TRBV7-9 CASSFLYTEAFF TGTGCCAGCAGCTTTCTTTACACTGAAGCTTTCTTT
TRBJ1-1 NA NA TRBV7-8 CASMVRMNTEAFF TGTGCCAGCATGGTACGGATGAACACTGAAGCTTTCTTT
TRBJ2-7 NA few TRBV5-4 CASSLIRDRSYEQYF TGTGCCAGCAGCTTGATCAGGGACCGCAGCTACGAGCAGTACTTC
TRBJ2-7 TRBD1 few TRBV15 CATSRVTGGNEQYF TGTGCCACCAGCAGAGTGACAGGGGGCAACGAGCAGTACTTC
TRBJ2-3 NA NA TRBV28 CASSPTGPTDTQYF TGTGCCAGCAGTCCTACCGGGCCCACAGATACGCAGTATTTT
TRBJ2-5 TRBD2 few TRBV9 CASSVSNQRGAQETQYF TGTGCCAGCAGCGTTTCTAACCAGCGGGGGGCCCAAGAGACCCAGTACTTC
TRBJ1-3 NA NA TRBV29-1 CSVLGTAKEGNTIYF TGCAGCGTTCTCGGAACAGCGAAAGAGGGAAACACCATATATTTT
TRBJ2-6 NA NA TRBV21-1 CASISGTVTSGANVLTF TGTGCCAGCATTTCCGGGACAGTAACCTCTGGGGCCAACGTCCTGACTTTC
TRBJ2-4 NA few TRBV30 CAWSIRGTAKNIQYF TGTGCCTGGAGTATCAGAGGGACTGCCAAAAACATTCAGTACTTC
TRBJ2-3 NA few TRBV7-9 CASSLVPDTQYF TGTGCCAGCAGCCTCGTACCAGATACGCAGTATTTT
TRBJ2-1 NA few TRBV29-1 CSVEDGRPIGYNEQFF TGCAGCGTTGAAGATGGGCGGCCAATTGGCTACAATGAGCAGTTCTTC
TRBJ2-1 NA few TRBV29-1 CSVEGTAGWVVQFF TGCAGCGTTGAAGGGACAGCCGGGTGGGTTGTGCAGTTCTTC
TRBJ1-5 NA NA TRBV30 CAWSPWDDSNQPQHF TGTGCCTGGAGTCCCTGGGACGATAGCAATCAGCCCCAGCATTTT
TRBJ1-1 NA few TRBV12-5 CASGLPRGYEAFF TGTGCTAGTGGTTTGCCCAGGGGATATGAAGCTTTCTTT
TRBJ2-5 NA NA TRBV19 CASSFGQETQYF TGTGCCAGTAGTTTCGGCCAAGAGACCCAGTACTTC
TRBJ1-2 NA NA TRBV10-2 CASSELWAYTF TGCGCCAGCAGTGAGTTATGGGCTTACACCTTC
TRBJ2-7 TRBD1 few TRBV13 CASTRDRGDEQYF TGTGCCAGCACCCGGGACAGGGGGGACGAGCAGTACTTC
TRBJ2-7 TRBD1 few TRBV5-1 CASSLEDRGRSEQYF TGCGCCAGCAGCTTGGAGGACAGGGGCAGGAGCGAGCAGTACTTC
TRBJ1-3 NA NA TRBV6-5 CASSYSPASGNTIYF TGTGCCAGCAGTTACTCTCCAGCCTCTGGAAACACCATATATTTT